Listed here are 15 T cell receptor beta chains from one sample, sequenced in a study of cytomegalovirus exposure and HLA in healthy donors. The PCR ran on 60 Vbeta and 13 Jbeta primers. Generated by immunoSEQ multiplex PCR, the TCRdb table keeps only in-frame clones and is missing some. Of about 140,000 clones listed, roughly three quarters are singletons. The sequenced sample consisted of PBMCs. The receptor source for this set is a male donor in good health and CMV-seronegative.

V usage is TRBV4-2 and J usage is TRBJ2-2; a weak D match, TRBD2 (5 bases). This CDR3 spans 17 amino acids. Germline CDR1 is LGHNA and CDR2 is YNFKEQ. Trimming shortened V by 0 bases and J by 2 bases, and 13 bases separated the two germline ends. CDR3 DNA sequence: TGTGCCAGCAGCCAAGATCGGGGTCCCTATAACACCGGGGAGCTGTTTTTT. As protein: CASSQDRGPYNTGELFF.

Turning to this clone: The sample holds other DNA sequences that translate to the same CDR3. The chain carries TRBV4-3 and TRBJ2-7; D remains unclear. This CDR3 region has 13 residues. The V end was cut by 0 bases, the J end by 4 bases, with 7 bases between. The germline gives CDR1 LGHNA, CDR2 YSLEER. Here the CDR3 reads CASSQDRGYEQYF. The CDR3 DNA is TGCGCCAGCAGCCAAGACCGCGGTTACGAGCAGTACTTC.

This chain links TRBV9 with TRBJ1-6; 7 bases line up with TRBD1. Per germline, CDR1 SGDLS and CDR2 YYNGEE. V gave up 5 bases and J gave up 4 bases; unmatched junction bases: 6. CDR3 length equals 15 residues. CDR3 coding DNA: TGTGCCAGCAGTTTGGGACAGACATATAATTCACCCCTCCACTTT. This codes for CASSLGQTYNSPLHF.

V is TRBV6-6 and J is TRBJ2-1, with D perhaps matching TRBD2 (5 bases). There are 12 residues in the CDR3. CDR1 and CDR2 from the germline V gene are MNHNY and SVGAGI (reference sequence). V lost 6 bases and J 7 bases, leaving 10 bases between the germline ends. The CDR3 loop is CASSPGGNEQFF. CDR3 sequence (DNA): TGTGCCAGCAGCCCTGGAGGTAATGAGCAGTTCTTC.

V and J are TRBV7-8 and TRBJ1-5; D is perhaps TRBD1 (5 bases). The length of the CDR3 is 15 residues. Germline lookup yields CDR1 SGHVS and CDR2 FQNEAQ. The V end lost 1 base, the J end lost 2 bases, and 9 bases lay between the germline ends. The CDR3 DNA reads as TGTGCCAGCAGCTTAGGCTCGGGGGGCAATCAGCCCCAGCATTTT. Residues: CASSLGSGGNQPQHF.

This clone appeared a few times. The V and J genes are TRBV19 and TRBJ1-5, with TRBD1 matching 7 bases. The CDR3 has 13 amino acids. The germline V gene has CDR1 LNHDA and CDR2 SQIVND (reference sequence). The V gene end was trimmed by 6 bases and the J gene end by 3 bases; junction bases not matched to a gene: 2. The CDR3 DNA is TGTGCCAGTAGAACAGGGGCCAATCAGCCCCAGCATTTT. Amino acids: CASRTGANQPQHF.

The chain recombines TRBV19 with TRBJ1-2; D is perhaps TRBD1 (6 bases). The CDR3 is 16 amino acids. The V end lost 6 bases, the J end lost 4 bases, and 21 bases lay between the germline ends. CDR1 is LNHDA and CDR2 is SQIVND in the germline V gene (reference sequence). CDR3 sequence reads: CASSPREGTGLYGYTF. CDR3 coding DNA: TGTGCCAGTAGCCCTCGGGAGGGAACAGGGCTCTATGGCTACACCTTC.

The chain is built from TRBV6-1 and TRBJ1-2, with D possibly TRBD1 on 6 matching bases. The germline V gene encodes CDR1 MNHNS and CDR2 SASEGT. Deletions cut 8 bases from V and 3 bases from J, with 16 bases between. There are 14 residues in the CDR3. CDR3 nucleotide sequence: TGTGCCAGCTTCGTGACAGGTTCCTACTATGGCTACACCTTC. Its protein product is CASFVTGSYYGYTF.

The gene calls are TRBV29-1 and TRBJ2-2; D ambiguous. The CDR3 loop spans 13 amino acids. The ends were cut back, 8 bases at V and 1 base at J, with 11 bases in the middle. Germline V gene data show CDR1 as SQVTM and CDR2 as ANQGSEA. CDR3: CSHRQGNTGELFF. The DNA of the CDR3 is TGCAGCCACAGACAAGGGAACACCGGGGAGCTGTTTTTT.

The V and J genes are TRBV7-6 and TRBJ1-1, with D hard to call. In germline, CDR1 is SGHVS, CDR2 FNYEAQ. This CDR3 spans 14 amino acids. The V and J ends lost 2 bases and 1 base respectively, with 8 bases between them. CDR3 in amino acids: CASSLNTGNTEAFF. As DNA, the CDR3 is TGTGCCAGCAGCTTAAATACGGGGAACACTGAAGCTTTCTTT.

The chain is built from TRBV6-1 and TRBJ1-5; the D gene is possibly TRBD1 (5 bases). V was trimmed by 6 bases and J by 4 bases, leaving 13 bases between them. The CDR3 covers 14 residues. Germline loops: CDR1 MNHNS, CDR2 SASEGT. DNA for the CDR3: TGTGCCAGCAGGACTCTACAGGAAAATCAGCCCCAGCATTTT. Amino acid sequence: CASRTLQENQPQHF.

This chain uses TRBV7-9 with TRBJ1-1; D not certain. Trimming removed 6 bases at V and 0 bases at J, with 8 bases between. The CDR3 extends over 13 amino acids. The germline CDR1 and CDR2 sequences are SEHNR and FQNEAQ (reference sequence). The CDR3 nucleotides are TGTGCCAGCAGACAGACCATGAACACTGAAGCTTTCTTT. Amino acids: CASRQTMNTEAFF.

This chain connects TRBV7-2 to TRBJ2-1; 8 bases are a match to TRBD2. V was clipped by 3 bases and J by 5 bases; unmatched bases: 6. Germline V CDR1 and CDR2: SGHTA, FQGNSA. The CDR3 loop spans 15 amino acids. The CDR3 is CASSFGSGANNEQFF. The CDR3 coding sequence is TGTGCCAGCAGCTTCGGTAGCGGGGCGAACAATGAGCAGTTCTTC.

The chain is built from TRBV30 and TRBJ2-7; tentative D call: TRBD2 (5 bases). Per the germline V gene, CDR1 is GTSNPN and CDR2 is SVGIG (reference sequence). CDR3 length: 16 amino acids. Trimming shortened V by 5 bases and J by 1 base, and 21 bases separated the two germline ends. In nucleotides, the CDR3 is TGTGCCTGGGGAGGAATCGGACGCCTCAAGTCCTACGAGCAGTACTTC. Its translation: CAWGGIGRLKSYEQYF.

In nucleotides, the CDR3 is TGTGCCAGCAGCTTAACGCCGAGAGAAGCTTTCTTT. This translates into CASSLTPREAFF. The V and J genes are TRBV7-2 and TRBJ1-1, with D unresolved. The germline V gene has CDR1 SGHTA and CDR2 FQGNSA. Trimming pared 2 bases from V and 8 bases from J, leaving 9 bases between. CDR3 length equals 12 residues.